These 25 T cell receptor beta chains were all obtained from the same sample, sequenced in a study of shared clonotypes between healthy human individuals. Sequencing was performed with immunoSEQ multiplex PCR; in TCRdb, only in-frame clones are kept and a portion is missing. The data contain about 2.2 million clones, roughly 91% of them singletons. Terminally differentiated effector memory CD45RA+ cells were excluded from the naive CD8 cells, which were CD45RO-negative and positively selected for CCR7. The sample consisted of naive CD8+ T cells from PBMCs. Receptors originate from a man between 18 and 29 years old in good health. Some clones in this sample may be carry-over from other donors' samples.

This chain links TRBV4-1 with TRBJ2-7; no clear D. CDR1 is MGHRA and CDR2 is YSYEKL in the germline V gene. The CDR3 contains 14 residues. Trimming shortened V by 0 bases and J by 7 bases, and 13 bases separated the two germline ends. In nucleotides, the CDR3 is TGCGCCAGCAGCCAAGATTCCAGCCGGCGGGAGCAGTACTTC. This sequence encodes CASSQDSSRREQYF.

With respect to this clone: The same CDR3 can be traced to other DNA sequences in this sample. The chain carries TRBV5-1 and TRBJ2-7, with D maybe TRBD1 (6 bases). The CDR3 covers 14 residues. The V gene's germline CDR1 is SGHRS and CDR2 YFSETQ. Between the trimmed V and J ends, which lost 2 bases and 4 bases, there was a span of 13 bases. The CDR3 DNA reads as TGCGCCAGCAGCTTCGATGGGGGCACTTACGAGCAGTACTTC. The encoded protein is CASSFDGGTYEQYF.

This clone has only a few counts. The V call is TRBV27, the J call TRBJ1-1, with D unclear. Germline V CDR1 and CDR2: MNHEY, SMNVEV (reference sequence). The CDR3 contains 13 residues. Trimming took 10 bases from V and 3 from J, leaving 15 bases between them. CDR3 nucleotides: TGTGCCACCTTTCGGGAGGGATACACTGAAGCTTTCTTT. Protein: CATFREGYTEAFF.

The chain employs TRBV5-4 and TRBJ1-1, with D possibly being TRBD1 (5 bases). From germline, CDR1 is SGHNT and CDR2 YYREEE (reference sequence). The CDR3 is made up of 15 amino acids. The ends were cut back, 0 bases at V and 5 bases at J, with 14 bases in the middle. DNA for the CDR3: TGTGCCAGCAGCTTGGATCCAGGGCTGGAGACTGAAGCTTTCTTT. Translation gives CASSLDPGLETEAFF.

The V and J genes are TRBV19 and TRBJ2-1; D is uncertain. Germline CDR1 LNHDA, CDR2 SQIVND (reference sequence). Between the trimmed V and J ends, which lost 0 bases and 2 bases, there was a span of 8 bases. The CDR3 extends over 15 amino acids. Written as DNA, the CDR3 is TGTGCCAGTAGTATAGACAGGAACACCTACAATGAGCAGTTCTTC. Translated, it gives CASSIDRNTYNEQFF.

The chain links TRBV7-6 to TRBJ1-4; tentatively, D is TRBD1 (5 bases). This CDR3 is 14 amino acids long. The ends were cut back, 4 bases at V and 8 bases at J, with 14 bases in the middle. Germline-derived CDR1 and CDR2 are SGHVS and FNYEAQ. Here the CDR3 DNA reads TGTGCCAGCAGCTCCGGGGGACTTAGCGAAAAACTGTTTTTT. This codes for CASSSGGLSEKLFF.

This chain joins TRBV11-2 and TRBJ1-1, with a possible D match to TRBD1 (6 bases). The CDR3 spans 12 residues. V lost 8 bases, J lost 1 base, and 8 bases lay in between. Germline assignment: CDR1 SGHAT and CDR2 FQNNGV. The CDR3 sequence is CASRTENTEAFF. The CDR3 DNA sequence: TGTGCCAGCCGGACAGAGAACACTGAAGCTTTCTTT.

The CDR3 bases are TGTGCCAGTGGGGGGAACTATGGCTACACCTTC. Translating gives CASGGNYGYTF. The chain has TRBV27 and TRBJ1-2; D perhaps matches TRBD1 (5 bases). The length of the CDR3 is 11 residues. In germline, CDR1 is MNHEY, CDR2 SMNVEV (reference sequence). V lost 9 bases to trimming and J lost 2 bases, with 7 bases between them.

The chain couples TRBV30 to TRBJ1-1; TRBD1 matches 9 bases. Trimming took 5 bases from V and 4 from J; bases not matched to a gene: 5. Germline CDR1 and CDR2: GTSNPN and SVGIG (reference sequence). This CDR3 spans 13 amino acids. The CDR3 DNA is TGTGCCTGGGGACAGGGGAAGGGCACTGAAGCTTTCTTT. Protein product: CAWGQGKGTEAFF.

V usage is TRBV6-1 and J usage is TRBJ1-5; D not certain. Per the germline V gene, CDR1 is MNHNS and CDR2 is SASEGT. V was cut by 7 bases and J by 6 bases, with 13 bases left in between. There are 13 residues in the CDR3. The CDR3 spells CASIASGFQPQHF. In nucleotides, the CDR3 is TGTGCCAGCATAGCGTCGGGATTTCAGCCCCAGCATTTT.

The V gene is TRBV6-1, the J gene TRBJ2-7, with D hard to call. This CDR3 comprises 16 residues. CDR1 and CDR2 (germline): MNHNS, SASEGT. Trimming left V 3 bases short and J 0 bases short, with 15 bases between. The CDR3 protein is CASSDRQTTLSYEQYF. CDR3 bases: TGTGCCAGCAGTGACCGCCAGACGACCCTCTCCTACGAGCAGTACTTC.

V is TRBV7-9 and J is TRBJ2-1, with TRBD2 matching 9 bases. Germline V gives CDR1 SEHNR, CDR2 FQNEAQ (reference sequence). The CDR3 totals 16 residues. With 7 bases clipped from V and 4 bases from J, the junction kept 11 bases outside the gene matches. CDR3 coding DNA: TGTGCCAGCACCGCGGGCCTAGCGGGATTATACAATGAGCAGTTCTTC. It translates to CASTAGLAGLYNEQFF.

This chain uses TRBV4-1 with TRBJ2-7, with 10 positions matching TRBD2. CDR1 is MGHRA, CDR2 YSYEKL, per germline. V shed 1 base and J 0 bases; nucleotides not matched to a gene: 3. This CDR3 region has 16 residues. CDR3 bases: TGCGCCAGCAGCCAAGTTAGCGGGGGGAGCTCCTACGAGCAGTACTTC. Translated: CASSQVSGGSSYEQYF.

The gene calls are TRBV5-1 and TRBJ2-7; a possible D gene is TRBD1 (6 bases). The germline CDR1 and CDR2 sequences are SGHRS and YFSETQ. V lost 7 bases and J lost 1, with 9 bases in between. The CDR3 runs to 12 residues. This CDR3 is CASGTGSYEQYF. The DNA for the CDR3 is TGCGCCAGCGGAACAGGGTCCTACGAGCAGTACTTC.

V and J are TRBV27 and TRBJ1-4; D is ambiguous. The germline V gene has CDR1 MNHEY and CDR2 SMNVEV (reference sequence). The CDR3 consists of 12 residues. Trimming cost V 8 bases and J 7 bases, with 11 bases left between them. In nucleotides, the CDR3 is TGTGCCAGCGGTTCTTTATTTGAAAAACTGTTTTTT. Protein: CASGSLFEKLFF.

The chain uses TRBV2 and TRBJ2-1, with D possibly TRBD2 on 6 matching bases. The CDR3 has 14 amino acids. The germline V and J ends were trimmed by 4 bases and 5 bases, with 12 bases remaining between them. Germline-derived CDR1 and CDR2 are SNHLY and FYNNEI. CDR3: CASSAGARDNEQFF. CDR3 coding DNA: TGTGCCAGCAGTGCGGGAGCGCGAGACAATGAGCAGTTCTTC.

V gene TRBV19 combines with J gene TRBJ2-7, with D possibly matching TRBD2 (6 bases). Per germline, CDR1 LNHDA and CDR2 SQIVND (reference sequence). The germline V and J ends were trimmed by 10 bases and 4 bases, with 11 bases remaining between them. The CDR3 length is 11 residues. In nucleotides, the CDR3 is TGTGCCACCGGGACTTTATACGAGCAGTACTTC. Translated: CATGTLYEQYF.

J is TRBJ2-6 and V is TRBV15, with D possibly being TRBD2 (5 bases). Germline values: CDR1 LNHNV, CDR2 YYDKDF (reference sequence). Trimming removed 8 bases from V and 0 bases from J, with 14 bases in between. The CDR3 is 16 amino acids. The CDR3 sequence is CATLDRDSSGANVLTF. DNA for the CDR3: TGTGCCACCCTTGACCGGGATTCCTCTGGGGCCAACGTCCTGACTTTC.

The rearrangement joins TRBV28 to TRBJ2-5, with TRBD2 matching 7 bases. The CDR3 loop spans 15 amino acids. Germline loops: CDR1 MDHEN, CDR2 SYDVKM. V shed 6 bases and J 5 bases; nucleotides not matched to a gene: 12. The CDR3 loop is CASSPLREGRETQYF. The CDR3 DNA reads as TGTGCCAGCAGCCCCCTCAGGGAGGGGCGCGAGACCCAGTACTTC.

This clone was seen a few times. The gene calls are TRBV30 and TRBJ1-2, with D unclear. CDR1 is GTSNPN and CDR2 is SVGIG in the germline V gene (reference sequence). V dropped 1 base and J dropped 9 bases, with 12 bases sitting between them. The CDR3 covers 12 residues. DNA of the CDR3: TGTGCCTGGAGTGAACAGATTTACAGCTACACCTTC. It translates to CAWSEQIYSYTF.

Concerning this clone: Other DNA sequences in this sample translate to the same CDR3. The chain has TRBV6-6 and TRBJ2-7; tentative D call: TRBD1 (5 bases). Trimming stripped 5 bases from V and 1 base from J, with 6 bases between. The germline V gene encodes CDR1 MNHNY and CDR2 SVGAGI (reference sequence). The length of the CDR3 is 12 residues. The CDR3: CASSTGSYEQYF. The CDR3 DNA reads as TGTGCCAGCAGTACAGGATCCTACGAGCAGTACTTC.

The chain combines TRBV4-3 with TRBJ2-7; tentative D call: TRBD1 (6 bases). CDR1 is LGHNA, CDR2 YSLEER, per germline. V was cut by 0 bases and J by 1 base, with 28 bases left in between. The CDR3 has 21 residues. The CDR3 protein is CASSQDRLRGGGFSNSYEQYF. CDR3 nucleotide sequence: TGCGCCAGCAGCCAAGATAGACTCAGGGGCGGTGGGTTTTCGAATTCCTACGAGCAGTACTTC.

The CDR3 sequence: CASSPVRTGELFF. CDR3 in DNA: TGTGCCAGCAGCCCGGTCCGGACCGGGGAGCTGTTTTTT. This rearrangement joins TRBV7-9 to TRBJ2-2; unclear D gene. The germline V gene encodes CDR1 SEHNR and CDR2 FQNEAQ (reference sequence). This CDR3 has 13 amino acids. V was cut by 5 bases and J by 5 bases, with 9 bases left in between.

The chain uses TRBV27 and TRBJ2-1, with TRBD2 matching over 7 bases. CDR1 and CDR2 from the germline V gene are MNHEY and SMNVEV (reference sequence). With V trimmed by 4 bases and J by 3 bases, 9 bases remained unmatched. The CDR3 totals 16 residues. CDR3 sequence: CASSSDTSVGYNEQFF. CDR3 DNA: TGTGCCAGCAGTTCAGACACTAGCGTAGGCTACAATGAGCAGTTCTTC.

On this clone: This CDR3 is also generated by other DNA sequences in the sample. The J gene is TRBJ2-7, the V gene TRBV27; 9 bases line up with TRBD1. The CDR3 length is 14 residues. CDR1 and CDR2 (germline): MNHEY, SMNVEV (reference sequence). The V gene end was trimmed by 4 bases and the J gene end by 2 bases; junction bases not matched to a gene: 3. The CDR3 coding sequence is TGTGCCAGCAGTTACCGACAGGGGGCCTACGAGCAGTACTTC. Its translation: CASSYRQGAYEQYF.